The sequence of this TCR beta chain was determined in a study of identical twins. Findings and caveats of the study: In cord blood, abundant beta clonotypes had fewer insertions; memory showed no trend. Conclusions leaned on cross-sectional statistical analysis and did not track the same donors over time. Twin sharing of out-of-frame TCR alpha was underestimated by models in monozygotic pairs. Out-of-frame alpha sequences shared between twins exhibited an excess of low generation probability.

Of note for this clonotype: As yet, its antigen is unknown.

The CDR3 is 14 residues long. V was clipped by 8 bases and J by 3 bases; unmatched bases: 3. Germline loops: CDR1 MNHNS, CDR2 SASEGT. In TCRdb, the 5' RACE reads were re-called with MiXCR into one record per CDR3 protein. The table includes a few hundred thousand distinct CDR3 sequences, roughly a tenth detected once. Sequenced material: memory T cells sorted from blood. The V call is TRBV6-1, the J call TRBJ2-7; 14 nucleotides align to TRBD2. The clonotype comes from a middle-aged man in good health. Written as DNA, the CDR3 is TGTGCCAGCGGGGGACTAGCGGGGGTCTACGAGCAGTACTTC. This encodes CASGGLAGVYEQYF.